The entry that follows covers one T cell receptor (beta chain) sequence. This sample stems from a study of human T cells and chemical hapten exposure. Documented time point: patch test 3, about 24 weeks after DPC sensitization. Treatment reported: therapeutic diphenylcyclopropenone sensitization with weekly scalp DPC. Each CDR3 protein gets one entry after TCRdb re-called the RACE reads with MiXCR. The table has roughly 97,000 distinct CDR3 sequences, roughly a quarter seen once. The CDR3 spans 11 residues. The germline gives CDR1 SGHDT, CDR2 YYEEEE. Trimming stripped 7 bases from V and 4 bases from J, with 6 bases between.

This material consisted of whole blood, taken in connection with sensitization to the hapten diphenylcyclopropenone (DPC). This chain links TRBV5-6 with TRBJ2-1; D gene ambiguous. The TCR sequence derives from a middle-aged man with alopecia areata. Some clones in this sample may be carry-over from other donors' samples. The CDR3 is CASASYNEQFF. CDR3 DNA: TGTGCCAGCGCTAGTTACAATGAGCAGTTCTTC.